These T cell receptor beta chains were read from a single sample in a study of glioma-infiltrating T cells. TCRdb itself ran the multiplex PCR reads through MiXCR, one entry per CDR3 protein. The sample lists a few hundred thousand distinct CDR3 sequences, around 38% occurring once. Sequencing was performed on glioma tissue, nonneoplastic brain tissue, or PBMCs (not recorded which). The receptors were gathered from a human donor with low-grade glioma or glioblastoma, undergoing nonglioma brain surgery, or in good health (not recorded which). Both conserved end residues are part of each CDR3.

TRBV7-9 | CARSSRSSGPGDTQYF
TRBV29-1 | CSEPGLAEYNEQFF
TRBV27 | CASNRGLAGAGEQYF
TRBV28 | CASSEGPNYGYTF
TRBV12-3/TRBV12-4 | CASTGNYNEQFF
TRBV4-1 | CASSQDRMATGTQYF
TRBV7-9 | CASSLVVPVEQFF
TRBV6-2/TRBV6-3 | CASSYPGQGTYEQYF
TRBV7-9 | CASSLDQGAYNEQFF
TRBV27 | CASSLFTDYNSPLHF
TRBV9 | CASSVGWGVINTEAFF